The next 21 T cell receptor beta chains were all read from a single sample in a study of CD8+CD57+ T cells in acquired aplastic anemia. Sequencing involved patients with CD8+CD57+ cell expansion previously shown by flow cytometry. Genomic DNA was employed as the template in profiling TCR beta VDJ and CDR3. In TCRdb, the reads were re-called with MiXCR into one record per CDR3 protein. In the table there are 150,000 to 160,000 distinct CDR3 sequences, less than 60% of which are singletons. Sequenced material: sorted CD4+, CD8+, or CD8+CD57+ T cells (not recorded which) from PBMCs. The receptor source for this set is a human donor with aplastic anemia.

This clonotype was seen a single time. The gene calls are TRBV20-1 and TRBJ2-7; 10 bases match TRBD2. V was pared by 2 bases and J by 0 bases, with 10 bases of the junction left unmatched. Germline V gene sequence: CDR1 DFQATT, CDR2 SNEGSKA (reference sequence). CDR3 size: 17 residues. CDR3 amino acids: CSARSPASGGDSYEQYF. The CDR3 DNA reads as TGCAGTGCTAGATCCCCGGCTAGCGGGGGAGACTCCTACGAGCAGTACTTC.

V is TRBV27 and J is TRBJ2-1, with 7 bases identical to TRBD2. The germline CDR1 and CDR2 sequences are MNHEY and SMNVEV (reference sequence). Losses at the gene ends were 8 bases for V and 10 bases for J; bases not matched to a gene: 20. The CDR3 extends over 16 amino acids. This chain's CDR3 is CASSPPLSGPLGEQFF. The CDR3 DNA reads as TGTGCCAGCTCGCCACCGCTTAGCGGGCCCTTAGGGGAGCAGTTCTTC.

In this sample, this clonotype turned up many times. V and J are TRBV12-3 or TRBV12-4 and TRBJ2-1; D perhaps matches TRBD2 (6 bases). The V end was cut by 6 bases, the J end by 6 bases, with 21 bases between. This CDR3 spans 16 amino acids. The CDR3 sequence: CASSPPGETFTNEQFF. The CDR3 DNA is TGTGCCAGCAGCCCGCCGGGGGAGACGTTTACCAATGAGCAGTTCTTC.

About this clonotype itself: Without the conserved terminal phenylalanine or tryptophan, this CDR3 likely stems from a read error. V is TRBV13 and J is TRBJ2-1; 10 nucleotides align to TRBD1. The CDR3 spans 16 residues. Per germline, CDR1 PRHDT and CDR2 FYEKMQ (reference sequence). CDR3 sequence (DNA): TGTGCCAACAGCTTAAGGGACAGGGGACCCTACAATGAGCAGTTCTCC. Translated, it gives CANSLRDRGPYNEQFS.

This sequence joins TRBV25-1 and TRBJ1-1; the D gene is possibly TRBD1 (5 bases). This CDR3 has 13 residues. Looked up from germline, CDR1 is MGHDK and CDR2 is SYGVNS. The V end was cut by 2 bases, the J end by 7 bases, with 11 bases between. CDR3 loop: CASSEQFRDEAFF. The CDR3 region has the DNA TGTGCCAGCAGTGAACAGTTCAGGGATGAAGCTTTCTTT.

This clonotype showed up just once. A junction boundary mismatches the germline segment, possibly from a read error. This chain joins TRBV4-1 and TRBJ1-4; D not certain. The germline V gene has CDR1 MGHRA and CDR2 YSYEKL. This CDR3 has 15 residues. The CDR3 sequence: CASSQEGSPNENLFF. The CDR3 DNA sequence: TGCGCCAGCAGCCAAGAGGGTAGCCCTAATGAAAACCTGTTTTTT.

In this sample, this clonotype turned up many times. This chain connects TRBV6-5 to TRBJ2-7; tentatively, D is TRBD2 (5 bases). From germline, CDR1 is MNHEY and CDR2 SVGAGI. Trimming removed 0 bases at V and 2 bases at J, with 14 bases between. The CDR3 sequence is 16 residues long. In DNA, the CDR3 is TGTGCCAGCAGTTACTCGGGTGGGGAGAGAACCTACGAGCAGTACTTC. Its translation: CASSYSGGERTYEQYF.

The V call is TRBV2, the J call TRBJ1-2, with 7 bases lining up with TRBD1. Trimming took 3 bases from V and 4 from J; bases not matched to a gene: 8. CDR1 and CDR2 from the germline V gene are SNHLY and FYNNEI. This CDR3 is 15 amino acids long. In nucleotides, the CDR3 is TGTGCCAGCAGTGACCGGGACAGCCCCGTCTATGGCTACACCTTC. The encoded protein is CASSDRDSPVYGYTF.

This chain links TRBV10-3 with TRBJ2-7; 7 nucleotides line up with TRBD2. This CDR3 is 13 amino acids long. Germline CDR1 reads ENHRY; CDR2 reads SYGVKD. Trimming cost V 11 bases and J 2 bases; bases outside gene matches: 9. CDR3 loop: CAVSPSGPYEQYF. In nucleotides, the CDR3 is TGTGCCGTAAGCCCTAGCGGCCCCTACGAGCAGTACTTC.

The chain couples TRBV24-1 to TRBJ1-2, with D unresolved. Trimming took off 2 bases at V and 4 bases at J, with 7 bases between the two ends. The V gene's germline CDR1 is KGHDR and CDR2 SFDVKD. This CDR3 comprises 13 residues. The CDR3 region is CATSDYSGYGYTF. The CDR3 nucleotides are TGTGCCACCAGTGATTACAGTGGCTATGGCTACACCTTC.

This clonotype was observed many times. The chain uses TRBV20-1 and TRBJ1-1; D unclear. V lost 1 base and J 3 bases, leaving 12 bases between the germline ends. The CDR3 has 14 residues. From germline, CDR1 is DFQATT and CDR2 SNEGSKA (reference sequence). CDR3 amino acids: CSARVMGRDTEAFF. In nucleotides, the CDR3 is TGCAGTGCTAGAGTGATGGGTAGGGACACTGAAGCTTTCTTT.

The chain recombines TRBV2 with TRBJ1-4; D might be TRBD1 (5 bases). Trimming cost V 4 bases and J 6 bases, with 9 bases left between them. CDR3 length equals 13 residues. The germline gives CDR1 SNHLY, CDR2 FYNNEI. CDR3 bases: TGTGCCAGCAGTGCGGGACTTGATGAAAAACTGTTTTTT. It is translated as CASSAGLDEKLFF.

This clonotype was detected only once. This chain joins TRBV10-2 and TRBJ2-7; D is unclear. V lost 3 bases and J 1 base, leaving 7 bases between the germline ends. The CDR3 consists of 13 residues. Germline CDR1 and CDR2: WSHSY and SAAADI. Here the CDR3 DNA reads TGCGCCAGCAGTGATGGGGATTCCTACGAGCAGTACTTC. Encoded protein: CASSDGDSYEQYF.

Comments on this clonotype: A much larger clone lies one base from this, so it may be a read error. Here the CDR3 omits its conserved ending phenylalanine or tryptophan, so a read error is the likely source. The chain links TRBV6-4 to TRBJ2-2; D is possibly TRBD1 (6 bases). From germline, CDR1 is MRHNA and CDR2 SNTAGT. The length of the CDR3 is 15 residues. V shed 7 bases and J shed 1 base, with 13 bases lying between them. DNA for the CDR3: TGTGCCAGCATTATGGCACAGGGGAACACCGGGGAGCTGTTTTCT. It is translated as CASIMAQGNTGELFS.

Regarding this clonotype: A much larger clone sits a single nucleotide away, making a read error possible. This chain links TRBV19 with TRBJ2-3; 12 positions agree with TRBD2. Germline V gene lookup returns CDR1 LNHDA and CDR2 SQIVND (reference sequence). The CDR3 sequence is 15 residues long. The CDR3 reads CACSLAGGPFDTQYF. CDR3 DNA: TGTGCCTGTAGTCTAGCGGGGGGGCCGTTTGATACGCAGTATTTT.

This clonotype came up a few times. The chain uses TRBV18 and TRBJ2-6; weak D call: TRBD2 (5 bases). Per the germline V gene, CDR1 is KGHSH and CDR2 is LQKENI. The CDR3 spans 15 residues. V shed 2 bases and J shed 2 bases, with 7 bases lying between them. As DNA, the CDR3 is TGTGCCAGCTCACCAGGAGGACCTGGGGCCAACGTCCTGACTTTC. Residues: CASSPGGPGANVLTF.

This sequence joins TRBV20-1 and TRBJ1-2; D uncertain. The V end lost 4 bases, the J end lost 5 bases, and 8 bases lay between the germline ends. The germline V gene has CDR1 DFQATT and CDR2 SNEGSKA (reference sequence). The CDR3 sequence is 11 residues long. The CDR3 bases are TGCAGTGCTAACAAGGAGTATGGCTACACCTTC. It specifies CSANKEYGYTF.

The DNA of the CDR3 is TGTGCCAGCACCCTGGGAGCGGGGGGATCCTACGAGCAGTACTTC. This sequence encodes CASTLGAGGSYEQYF. The chain carries TRBV2 and TRBJ2-7; TRBD2 matches 9 bases. Looked up from germline, CDR1 is SNHLY and CDR2 is FYNNEI. V dropped 7 bases and J dropped 1; count of bases not matched to a gene: 8. The CDR3 is 15 residues long.

The V gene is TRBV25-1, the J gene TRBJ2-7; 7 nucleotides line up with TRBD1. The junction had 10 bases not matched to a gene; V was cut back by 4 bases and J by 4 bases. There are 15 residues in the CDR3. Germline-derived CDR1 and CDR2 are MGHDK and SYGVNS. The CDR3 nucleotides read TGTGCCAGCAGTGGGGGGAACAGGGGTGGGTACGAGCAGTACTTC. It specifies CASSGGNRGGYEQYF.

This clonotype appeared a few times. This may be a read error, as it is one base from a much larger clone. V gene TRBV11-3 combines with J gene TRBJ1-4; weak D call: TRBD1 (6 bases). This CDR3 contains 15 residues. CDR1 SGHNT and CDR2 YENEEA come from the germline V gene. CDR3 amino acids: CASSLVVGQNEKLVF. CDR3 nucleotides: TGTGCCAGCAGCTTAGTCGTCGGACAGAATGAAAAACTGGTTTTT.

This chain links TRBV13 with TRBJ2-7, with no clear D. Germline V gene lookup returns CDR1 PRHDT and CDR2 FYEKMQ (reference sequence). The CDR3 length is 12 residues. Trimming took 0 bases from V and 7 from J, leaving 7 bases between them. CDR3 nucleotides: TGTGCCAGCAGCTTAGGGGTTCGGGAGCAGTACTTC. It codes for CASSLGVREQYF.